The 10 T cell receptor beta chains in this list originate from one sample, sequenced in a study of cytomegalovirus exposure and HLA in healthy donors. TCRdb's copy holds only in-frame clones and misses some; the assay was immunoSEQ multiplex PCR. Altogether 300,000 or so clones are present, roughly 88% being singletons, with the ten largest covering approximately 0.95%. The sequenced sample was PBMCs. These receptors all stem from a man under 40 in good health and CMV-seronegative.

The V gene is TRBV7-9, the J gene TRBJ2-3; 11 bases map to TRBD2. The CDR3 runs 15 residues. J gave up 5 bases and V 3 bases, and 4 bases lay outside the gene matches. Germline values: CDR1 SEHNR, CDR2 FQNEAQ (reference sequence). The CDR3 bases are TGTGCCAGCAGCTTTAGCGGGGGGGCGGTAGATACGCAGTATTTT. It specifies CASSFSGGAVDTQYF.

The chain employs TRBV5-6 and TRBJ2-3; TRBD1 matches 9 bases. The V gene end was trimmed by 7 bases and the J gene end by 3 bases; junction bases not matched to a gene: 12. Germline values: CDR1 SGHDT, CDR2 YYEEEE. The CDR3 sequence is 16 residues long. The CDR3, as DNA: TGTGCCAGCGCCCTCCACCGGGACAGGGTAACAGATACGCAGTATTTT. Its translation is CASALHRDRVTDTQYF.

The chain's CDR3 is CASSTAVSGNTIYF. CDR3 sequence (DNA): TGTGCCAGCTCAACAGCGGTCTCTGGAAACACCATATATTTT. V gene TRBV18 combines with J gene TRBJ1-3; D gene ambiguous. The length of the CDR3 is 14 residues. V lost 5 bases, J lost 0 bases, and 8 bases lay in between. CDR1 KGHSH and CDR2 LQKENI come from the germline V gene.

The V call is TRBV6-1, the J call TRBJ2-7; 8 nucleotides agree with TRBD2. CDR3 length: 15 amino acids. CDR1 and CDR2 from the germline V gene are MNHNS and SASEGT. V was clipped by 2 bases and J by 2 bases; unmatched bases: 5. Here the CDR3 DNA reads TGTGCCAGCAGTGAAACCCCGGGAGGGACCTACGAGCAGTACTTC. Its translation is CASSETPGGTYEQYF.

The CDR3 reads CASSYFRDRAGTEAFF. In DNA, the CDR3 is TGTGCCAGCAGTTACTTCCGGGACAGGGCCGGCACTGAAGCTTTCTTT. The rearrangement links TRBV6-7 to TRBJ1-1; TRBD1 matches at 9 bases. TRBV6-7 falls under the ORF class, with uncertain function. The CDR3 consists of 16 residues. V was pared by 1 base and J by 4 bases, with 7 bases of the junction left unmatched.

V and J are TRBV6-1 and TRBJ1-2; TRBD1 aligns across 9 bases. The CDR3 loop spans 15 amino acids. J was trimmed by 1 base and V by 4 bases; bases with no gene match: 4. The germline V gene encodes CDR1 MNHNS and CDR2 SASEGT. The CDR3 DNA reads TGTGCCAGCAGTGCCGAGACAGGGGGTAACTATGGCTACACCTTC. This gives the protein CASSAETGGNYGYTF.

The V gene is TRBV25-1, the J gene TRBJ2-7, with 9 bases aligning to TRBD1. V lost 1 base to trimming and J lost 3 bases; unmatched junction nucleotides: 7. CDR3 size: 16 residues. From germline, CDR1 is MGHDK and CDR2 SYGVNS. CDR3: CASSESPGQGFYEQYF. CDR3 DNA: TGTGCCAGCAGTGAATCCCCGGGACAGGGATTCTACGAGCAGTACTTC.

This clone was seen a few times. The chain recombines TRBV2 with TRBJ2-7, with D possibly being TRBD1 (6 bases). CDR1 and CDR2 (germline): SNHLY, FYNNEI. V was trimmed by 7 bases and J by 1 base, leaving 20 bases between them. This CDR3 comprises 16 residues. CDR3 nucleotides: TGTGCCAGCACCCACCCCAGGGGCCCAACGTCCTACGAGCAGTACTTC. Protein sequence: CASTHPRGPTSYEQYF. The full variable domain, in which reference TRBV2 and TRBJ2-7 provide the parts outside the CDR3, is EPEVTQTPSHQVTQMGQEVILRCVPISNHLYFYWYRQILGQKVEFLVSFYNNEISEKSEIFDDQFSVERPDGSNFTLKIRSTKLEDSAMYFCASTHPRGPTSYEQYFGPGTRLTVT.

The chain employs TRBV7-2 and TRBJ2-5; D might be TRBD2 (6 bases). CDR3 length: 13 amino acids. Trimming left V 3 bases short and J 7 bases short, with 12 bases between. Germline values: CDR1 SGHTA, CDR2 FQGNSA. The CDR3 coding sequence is TGTGCCAGCAGCTTGTGGGGGGAAGGGACCCAGTACTTC. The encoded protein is CASSLWGEGTQYF.

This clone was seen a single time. CDR3 DNA: TGTGCCAGCAGCGTGACAGGGGATGAGCAGTTCTTC. Translating gives CASSVTGDEQFF. The V gene is TRBV7-2, the J gene TRBJ2-1; 8 nucleotides align to TRBD1. Germline CDR1 reads SGHTA; CDR2 reads FQGNSA. CDR3 size: 12 residues. Unmatched junction bases numbered 2, after V lost 5 bases and J lost 8 bases.